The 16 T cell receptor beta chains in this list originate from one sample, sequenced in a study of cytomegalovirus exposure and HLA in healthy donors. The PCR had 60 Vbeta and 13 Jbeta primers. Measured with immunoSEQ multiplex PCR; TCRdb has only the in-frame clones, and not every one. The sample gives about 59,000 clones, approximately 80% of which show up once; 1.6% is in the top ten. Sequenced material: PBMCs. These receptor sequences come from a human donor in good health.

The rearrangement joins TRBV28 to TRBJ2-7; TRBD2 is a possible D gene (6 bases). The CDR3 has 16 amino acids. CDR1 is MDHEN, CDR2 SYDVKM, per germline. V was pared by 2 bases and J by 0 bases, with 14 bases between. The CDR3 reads CASSLTAAGSSYEQYF. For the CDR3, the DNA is TGTGCCAGCAGTTTAACGGCTGCGGGAAGCTCCTACGAGCAGTACTTC.

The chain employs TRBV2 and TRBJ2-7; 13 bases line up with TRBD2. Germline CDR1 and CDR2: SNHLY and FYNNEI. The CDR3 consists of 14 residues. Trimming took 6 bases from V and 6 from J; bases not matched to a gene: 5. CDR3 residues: CASSPGTSGVEQYF. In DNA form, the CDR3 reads TGTGCCAGCAGCCCCGGGACTAGCGGGGTCGAGCAGTACTTC.

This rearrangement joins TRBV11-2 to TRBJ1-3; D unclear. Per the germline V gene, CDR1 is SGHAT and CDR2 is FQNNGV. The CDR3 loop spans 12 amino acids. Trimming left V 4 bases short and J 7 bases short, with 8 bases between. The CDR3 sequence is CASSSVGNTIYF. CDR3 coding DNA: TGTGCCAGCAGCTCCGTCGGGAACACCATATATTTT.

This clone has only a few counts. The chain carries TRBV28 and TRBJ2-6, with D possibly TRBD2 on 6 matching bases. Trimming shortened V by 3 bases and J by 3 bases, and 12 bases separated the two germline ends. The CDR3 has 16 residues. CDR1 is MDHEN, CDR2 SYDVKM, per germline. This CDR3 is CASSFGGPSGANVLTF. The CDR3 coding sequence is TGTGCCAGCAGTTTTGGAGGGCCTAGTGGGGCCAACGTCCTGACTTTC. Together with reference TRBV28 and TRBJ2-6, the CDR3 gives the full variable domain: DVKVTQSSRYLVKRTGEKVFLECVQDMDHENMFWYRQDPGLGLRLIYFSYDVKMKEKGDIPEGYSVSREKKERFSLILESASTNQTSMYLCASSFGGPSGANVLTFGAGSRLTVL.

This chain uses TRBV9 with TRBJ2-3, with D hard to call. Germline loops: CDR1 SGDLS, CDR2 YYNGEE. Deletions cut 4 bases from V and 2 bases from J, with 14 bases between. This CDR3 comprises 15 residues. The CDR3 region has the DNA TGTGCCAGCAGCTATGGCGGTTCAGACACAGATACGCAGTATTTT. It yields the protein CASSYGGSDTDTQYF.

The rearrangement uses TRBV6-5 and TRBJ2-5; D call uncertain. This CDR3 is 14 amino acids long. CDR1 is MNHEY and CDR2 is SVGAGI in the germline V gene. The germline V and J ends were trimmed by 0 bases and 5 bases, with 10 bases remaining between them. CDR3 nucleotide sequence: TGTGCCAGCAGTTACTCGAGGCCGTTCGAGACCCAGTACTTC. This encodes CASSYSRPFETQYF.

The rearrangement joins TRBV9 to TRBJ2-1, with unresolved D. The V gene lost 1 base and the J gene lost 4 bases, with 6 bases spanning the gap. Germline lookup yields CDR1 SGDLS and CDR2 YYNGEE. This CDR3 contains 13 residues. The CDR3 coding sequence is TGTGCCAGCAGCGTAAGACTTTACAATGAGCAGTTCTTC. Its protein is CASSVRLYNEQFF.

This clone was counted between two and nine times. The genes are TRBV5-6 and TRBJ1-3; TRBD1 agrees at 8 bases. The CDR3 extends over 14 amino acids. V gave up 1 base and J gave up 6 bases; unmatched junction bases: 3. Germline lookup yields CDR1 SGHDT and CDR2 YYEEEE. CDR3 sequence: CASSLRQGLNTIYF. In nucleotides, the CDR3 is TGTGCCAGCAGCTTGCGACAGGGGTTAAACACCATATATTTT.

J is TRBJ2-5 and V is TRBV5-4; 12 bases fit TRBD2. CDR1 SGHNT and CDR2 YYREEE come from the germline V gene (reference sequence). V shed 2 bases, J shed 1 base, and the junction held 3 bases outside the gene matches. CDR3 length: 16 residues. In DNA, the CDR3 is TGTGCCAGCAGCTTTGGACTAGCGGGGATCCAAGAGACCCAGTACTTC. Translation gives CASSFGLAGIQETQYF. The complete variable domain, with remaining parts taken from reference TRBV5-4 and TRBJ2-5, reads ETGVTQSPTHLIKTRGQQVTLRCSSQSGHNTVSWYQQALGQGPQFIFQYYREEENGRGNFPPRFSGLQFPNYSSELNVNALELDDSALYLCASSFGLAGIQETQYFGPGTRLLVL.

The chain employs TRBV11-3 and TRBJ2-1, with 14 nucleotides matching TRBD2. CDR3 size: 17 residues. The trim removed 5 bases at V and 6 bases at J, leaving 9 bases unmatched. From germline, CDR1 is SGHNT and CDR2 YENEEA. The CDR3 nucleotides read TGTGCCAGCAGCAGAGGGGGACTAGCGGGAGAGGGCAATGAGCAGTTCTTC. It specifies CASSRGGLAGEGNEQFF.

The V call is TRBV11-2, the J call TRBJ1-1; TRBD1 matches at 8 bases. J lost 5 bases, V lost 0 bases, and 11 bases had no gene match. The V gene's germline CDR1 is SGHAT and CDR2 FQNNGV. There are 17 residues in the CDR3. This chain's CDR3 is CASSLDLPGGAGTEAFF. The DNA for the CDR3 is TGTGCCAGCAGCTTAGATTTGCCAGGGGGCGCGGGAACTGAAGCTTTCTTT.

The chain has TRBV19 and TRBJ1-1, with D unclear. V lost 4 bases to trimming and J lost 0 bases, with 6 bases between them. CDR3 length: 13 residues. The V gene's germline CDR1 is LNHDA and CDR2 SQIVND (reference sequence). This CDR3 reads CASSTQMNTEAFF. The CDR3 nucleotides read TGTGCCAGTAGTACCCAGATGAACACTGAAGCTTTCTTT.

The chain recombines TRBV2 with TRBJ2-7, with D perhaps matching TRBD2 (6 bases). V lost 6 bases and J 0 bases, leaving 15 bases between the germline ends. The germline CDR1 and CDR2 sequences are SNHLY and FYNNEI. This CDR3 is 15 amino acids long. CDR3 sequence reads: CASRGPGGSSYEQYF. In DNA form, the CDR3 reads TGTGCCAGCAGGGGGCCTGGGGGGAGCTCCTACGAGCAGTACTTC.

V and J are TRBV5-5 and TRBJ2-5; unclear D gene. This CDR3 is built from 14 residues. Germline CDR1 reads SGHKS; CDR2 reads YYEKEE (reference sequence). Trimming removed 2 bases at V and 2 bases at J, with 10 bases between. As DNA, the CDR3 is TGTGCCAGCAGCTTAAACGCAGGTCAAGAGACCCAGTACTTC. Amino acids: CASSLNAGQETQYF.

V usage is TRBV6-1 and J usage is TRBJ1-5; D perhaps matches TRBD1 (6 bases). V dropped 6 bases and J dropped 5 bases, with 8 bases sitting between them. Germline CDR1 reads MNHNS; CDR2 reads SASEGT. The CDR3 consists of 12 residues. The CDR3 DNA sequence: TGTGCCAGCAGCAGGGGAGATCAGCCCCAGCATTTT. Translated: CASSRGDQPQHF.

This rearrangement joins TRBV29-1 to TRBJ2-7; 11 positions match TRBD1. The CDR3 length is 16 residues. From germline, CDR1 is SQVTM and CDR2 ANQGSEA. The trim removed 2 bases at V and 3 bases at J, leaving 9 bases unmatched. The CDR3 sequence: CSVEKVSGQGDYEQYF. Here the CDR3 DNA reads TGCAGCGTTGAAAAGGTGTCGGGACAGGGGGACTACGAGCAGTACTTC.